This entry describes one T cell receptor beta chain. Its antigen is unknown. No base qualities exist here, and no much larger clone lies one base off it. The cohort was made up of roughly 670 healthy bone marrow donors. At the time of sampling, every cohort member was nominally healthy, though immune exposures that went unrecorded were likely present. The donor tested CMV seronegative, placing the donor among the 350 to 400 seronegative members of the cohort. Every donor gave a peripheral blood sample, and the peripheral blood mononuclear cells from that sample were used for TCR beta sequencing. Genomic DNA was extracted from the blood cell samples with the Qiagen DNeasy Blood Extraction Kit. This entry is derived from a study of cytomegalovirus exposure and HLA in healthy donors (dated by TCRdb to 2015 to 2018). With regard to the full study: According to an earlier analysis of a few hundred of the donors, some 180 million T cells yielded 117 million unique TCR beta sequences and approximately 300 Gb of sequence data. High-throughput TCR immunosequencing, statistical association of individual TCRs with disease status, and machine learning were combined to predict cytomegalovirus infection status. The study aimed to test whether cataloging public T cell receptors could reveal signatures of past pathogen exposure. An early release covering some 640 HLA-typed donors comprised 250 to 350 gigabases of sequencing data and roughly 86 million unique TCR sequences. In a later analysis, previously published TCR beta repertoires from several hundred donors were re-analyzed and high-resolution HLA genotyping was added so that TCR occurrence patterns could be studied. All discovery cohort repertoires had been generated using a single sequencing platform. A few DR-DQ haplotypes were treated as single units for association and clustering because of strong linkage in the cohort. A later genetic analysis took genome-wide SNP genotypes for about 60% of the roughly 670 donors and used that subset as a discovery cohort. Rather than drawing on any new phenotypic data, the later analysis identified candidate immune exposures from TCR beta sequences and the way those sequences occurred across donors. Along with the approximately 650-subject first cohort, a separate validation cohort of 120 different subjects was used. To decide whether each TCR beta V gene segment behaved as functional or pseudogenic, an earlier analysis of approximately 620 of the donors relied on high-throughput TCR beta sequencing. Both class I and class II loci were covered by HLA typing, at four-digit resolution. The number of typed donors differed by locus: about 629-640 for A, B, C, DRB1 and DQB1; some 540 for DQA1; around 580 for DPA1; and some 470 for DPB1. Donor age, sex, ethnicity and CMV serostatus were compiled together with the repertoire data. The T cell repertoires of some 700 subjects were profiled by immunosequencing and related to cytomegalovirus serostatus. The genetic ancestry cluster associated with self-reported Caucasian donors included over 80% of the approximately 400 genotyped donors. On average, around 200,000 unique TCR beta nucleotide sequences were sequenced per donor among some 430 genotyped donors of the cohort, with roughly 18% of those sequences being non-productive.

Receptor amplification or capture employed the immunoSEQ multiplex PCR assay. The multiplex PCR relied on a mix of 60 forward primers for TCR Vbeta segments and 13 reverse primers for TCR Jbeta segments. The CDR3 region of rearranged TCR beta genes was amplified from genomic DNA with a multiplex PCR assay. The amplified TCR beta libraries were sequenced on the Illumina HiSeq System as 87-base-pair reads. The authors' analysis ran thus. Across the 500 to 850 repertoires, a later analysis counted approximately 75 million unique TCR beta chains, 9 million to 14 million of which were shared by at least two donors. Raw reads were error-corrected and collapsed into unique sequences with a nearest-neighbor algorithm that merged closely related sequences to remove PCR and sequencing errors. Alignment of CDR3 sequences to IMGT reference sequences was used to assign V, D and J gene segments. For a sequence to be retained, at least a six-nucleotide match to both a V gene segment and a J gene segment was required. Rearrangements were classified as productive when the CDR3 lacked stop codons and remained in frame with V and J, and all other rearrangements were classified as non-productive. Following IMGT convention, CDR3 was defined as the stretch from the second conserved V-encoded cysteine up to the conserved J-encoded phenylalanine. In an earlier analysis of around 540 of the donors, sequences lacking an unambiguous match to a single V gene segment were excluded. An earlier analysis of roughly 590 of the donors called V segments functional above 56.7% productive rearrangements and segregating when the between-donor standard deviation exceeded 5%. A statistical classification framework was built to diagnose cytomegalovirus status from the catalog of TCR beta chain sequences. In a later analysis, V and J genes were assigned by comparing TCR nucleotide sequences against IMGT/GENE-DB human TR gene sequences. The TCRdist pipeline was used in a later analysis to assign CDR3 sequences and most-parsimonious VDJ recombination scenarios. In a later analysis, each TCR beta chain was defined by its CDR3 amino acid sequence together with its V-gene family, and reads lacking a unique V-gene family were excluded. A later analysis removed nearly 600 highly shared, low-generation-probability nucleotide sequences to deal with suspected cross-contamination and a sequencing artifact. For each public chain, a later analysis derived a clonal expansion index from normalized ranks of inferred template counts within each repertoire. Generation probabilities in a later analysis came from a VDJ recombination model fitted to out-of-frame rearrangements, and those results were checked against IGoR. Hypergeometric tests were used in a later analysis to score TCR-TCR, TCR-HLA and TCR-CMV co-occurrence, with a repertoire-size bias correction applied to the TCR pairs. A later analysis estimated false discovery rates by permuting HLA or CMV assignments 20 times. In a later analysis, co-occurring TCRs were grouped with DBSCAN, and TCRdist sequence similarity was added when clustering was performed within HLA-allele-positive subsets. Repertoires with fewer than 30,000 or more than 120,000 public chains were left out of co-occurrence clustering, as were a handful of repertoires with anomalous nucleotide sharing. TCRdb holds this immuneACCESS table with in-frame rearrangements only. Some clones are missing; in checked studies, unresolved V genes explain under half, and the rest has no known cause. V and J calls and clone size are copied from that table; D and trimming were computed from the DNA. The sample profile shows under 200,000 clones; around 82% of them were found once. More than 0.35% of the sample lies in the top ten.

General conclusions and limits of the study: In vitro tests confirmed that a few of the cytomegalovirus-associated TCR beta chains recognize cytomegalovirus antigens. Because HLA typing was unavailable for some donors at each locus, only the typed subset was used in association tests. The classifier was reported to diagnose cytomegalovirus status with high specificity and sensitivity in both the original cohort and the validation cohort. Immune exposure information for the cohort was limited to CMV serostatus. In a later analysis, several top co-occurrence clusters were reported to appear linked to parvovirus B19, influenza, CMV and Epstein-Barr virus. According to a later analysis, TCR association rates differed among HLA loci, with DRB1 alleles showing the most associated TCRs and HLA-C alleles showing the fewest. This cohort had only TCR beta chains sequenced, and the lack of alpha or paired-chain data limited which features could be detected. The study gave a list of 150 to 200 TCR beta chains associated with cytomegalovirus. The authors suggested that the approach could potentially be extended to other disease states and immunological phenotypes. In an earlier analysis of around 500 of the donors, most TCR beta V segments appeared in productive rearrangements about 87% or about 30% of the time, broadly matching IMGT annotations. While some public TCRs were present in many individuals, most TCR sequences turned up only very rarely across donors. Correlated functional status among segregating V segments might be attributable to linkage disequilibrium, but an unknown experimental factor could not be ruled out. A group of highly shared sequence variants was considered likely to be a technical artifact of the sequencing pipeline. In a later analysis, HLA-associated TCR beta chains showed more clonal expansion and lower generation probabilities than non-associated chains that were equally common. In a later genetic analysis, a missense DCLRE1C variant was associated with V-gene and J-gene trimming of TCR beta chains, and the association was replicated in an independent cohort. A further reported finding was that TCR beta sequences accurately predicted the HLA-A and HLA-B alleles for most subjects in the first cohort. At a false discovery rate of 0.05, a later analysis linked about 16,000 TCR beta sequences to specific HLA alleles. Because counts were too low, seventeen rarely observed V segments, including chromosome 9 orphons, were excluded from the earlier analysis of 587 of the donors. When HLA alleles, especially DR and DQ, strongly co-occurred, attributing TCR associations to individual alleles was difficult. A later analysis found that most CMV-associated TCR beta chains appeared HLA-restricted, with HLA associations seemingly driven largely by CMV exposure. A later genetic analysis reported fewer N-insertions in productive TCRs among donors in an Asian-associated ancestry cluster than the roughly 650-donor mean. Roughly uniform sequencing depth across donors was assumed in presence/absence analyses, although this assumption may not hold.

Sequencing used PBMCs. The TCR sequence derives from a boy between 2 and 10 years old in good health and CMV-seronegative.

The CDR3 protein sequence reads: CASRPLGQGGNQPQHF. The DNA sequence reads TGTGCCAGCAGGCCCCTCGGCCAGGGGGGCAATCAGCCCCAGCATTTT. The sequence is built from TRBV5-8 and TRBJ1-5, with 7 bases aligning to TRBD1. The germline V gene yields SGHTS for CDR1 and YDEGEE for CDR2. Trimmed from V: 5 bases; trimmed from J: 2 bases; junction bases lacking a gene match: 10. The CDR3 goes from the cysteine to the phenylalanine over 16 residues. Just the 48-base CDR3 DNA is kept, in frame starting at base 1. Full variable domain (CDR3 extended with the reference TRBV5-8 and TRBJ1-5 proteins): EAGVTQSPTHLIKTRGQQATLRCSPISGHTSVYWYQQALGLGLQFLLWYDEGEERNRGNFPPRFSGRQFPNYSSELNVNALELEDSALYLCASRPLGQGGNQPQHFGDGTRLSIL.